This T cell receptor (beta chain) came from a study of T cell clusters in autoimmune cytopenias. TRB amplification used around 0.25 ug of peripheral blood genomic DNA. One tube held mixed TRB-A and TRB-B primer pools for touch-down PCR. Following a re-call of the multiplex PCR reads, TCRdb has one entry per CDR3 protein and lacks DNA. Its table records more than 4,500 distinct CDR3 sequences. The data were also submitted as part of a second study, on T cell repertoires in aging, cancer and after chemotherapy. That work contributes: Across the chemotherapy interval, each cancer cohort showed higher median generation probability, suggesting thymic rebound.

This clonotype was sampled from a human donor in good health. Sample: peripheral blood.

CDR3: CASTRGQGAGSTNEKLFF. The V call is TRBV12-3 or TRBV12-4, the J call TRBJ1-4; TCRdb returns TRBD1, unconfirmable since there is no DNA. The CDR3 totals 18 residues.